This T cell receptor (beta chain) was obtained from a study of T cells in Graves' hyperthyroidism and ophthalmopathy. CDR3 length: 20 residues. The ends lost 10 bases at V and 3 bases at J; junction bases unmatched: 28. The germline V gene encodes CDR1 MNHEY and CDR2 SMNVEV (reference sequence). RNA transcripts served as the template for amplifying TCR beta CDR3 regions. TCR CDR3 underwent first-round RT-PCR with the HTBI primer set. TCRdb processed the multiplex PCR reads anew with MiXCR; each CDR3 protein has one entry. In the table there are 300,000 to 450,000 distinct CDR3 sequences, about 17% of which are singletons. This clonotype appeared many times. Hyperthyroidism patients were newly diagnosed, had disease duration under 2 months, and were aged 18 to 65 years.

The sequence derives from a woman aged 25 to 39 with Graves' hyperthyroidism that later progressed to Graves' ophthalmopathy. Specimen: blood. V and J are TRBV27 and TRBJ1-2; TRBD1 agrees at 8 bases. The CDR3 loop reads CANPTHGQGSQRTKDYGYTF. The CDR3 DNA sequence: TGTGCCAACCCTACCCACGGACAGGGTTCCCAGAGGACTAAAGACTATGGCTACACCTTC.